The clone carrying this TCR beta chain was detected only a few times. The CDR3 has 15 amino acids. V gave up 0 bases and J gave up 2 bases; unmatched junction bases: 4. Germline CDR1 reads SGHRS; CDR2 reads YFSETQ. Source study methods: Estimation of nucleated cell counts relied on the amplification of reference gene primers. Produced via immunoSEQ multiplex PCR; TCRdb's table is partial and in-frame only. V, J and clone size derive from that table, while D and trimming were established from the DNA sequence. This repertoire shows tens of thousands of clones, 70% to 85% found once; its top ten account for about 16%. The data are from a study of blood T cell repertoires in COVID-19. Study-level information: From the United States, Italy and Spain came samples of acute and convalescent COVID-19. Sample material is recorded as cDNA or gDNA derived from T cells, B-cell-depleted T cells, or PBMCs.

The genes are TRBV5-1 and TRBJ2-7; 8 positions agree with TRBD2. Source material: peripheral blood. The receptor's source is a man older than 75 with active COVID-19. CDR3 region: CASSLETAGAYEQYF. CDR3 bases: TGCGCCAGCAGCTTGGAAACAGCGGGGGCCTACGAGCAGTACTTC.